The 20 T cell receptor beta chains presented below share a single source sample, sequenced in a study of technical replicates of blood from a few donors. Here immunoSEQ multiplex PCR was the method, and the copy in TCRdb shows in-frame clones only, minus some. The sample lists about 83,000 clones, just under 95% seen once, with 0.25% in the top ten. The sample taken for sequencing was T cells isolated from PBMCs. The receptor source for this set is a human donor in good health.

The chain employs TRBV5-1 and TRBJ1-1; a possible D gene is TRBD1 (6 bases). Trimming left V 2 bases short and J 0 bases short, with 8 bases between. Germline V lookup: CDR1 SGHRS, CDR2 YFSETQ. CDR3 length: 14 residues. The CDR3 loop reads CASSFQGMNTEAFF. The DNA of the CDR3 is TGCGCCAGCAGCTTTCAGGGGATGAACACTGAAGCTTTCTTT.

This rearrangement joins TRBV28 to TRBJ2-1; D possibly corresponds to TRBD2 (6 bases). This CDR3 spans 14 amino acids. V lost 5 bases and J lost 0, with 8 bases in between. Germline loops: CDR1 MDHEN, CDR2 SYDVKM. The CDR3: CASSPGGSYNEQFF. The CDR3, as DNA: TGTGCCAGCAGTCCCGGGGGCTCCTACAATGAGCAGTTCTTC.

V is TRBV6-5 and J is TRBJ2-7; possible D gene TRBD1, 7 bases. Germline CDR1 and CDR2: MNHEY and SVGAGI. Trimming cost V 5 bases and J 0 bases, with 14 bases left between them. The CDR3 is 15 amino acids. The CDR3: CASSRSGGSSYEQYF. CDR3 DNA sequence: TGTGCCAGCAGTCGTTCAGGGGGGAGCTCCTACGAGCAGTACTTC.

The rearrangement uses TRBV5-1 and TRBJ2-5, with D perhaps matching TRBD2 (5 bases). The germline CDR1 and CDR2 sequences are SGHRS and YFSETQ. This CDR3 spans 14 amino acids. V was pared by 4 bases and J by 4 bases, with 14 bases between. The CDR3 loop reads CASSQNGLSETQYF. As DNA, the CDR3 is TGCGCCAGCAGCCAAAACGGACTCTCAGAGACCCAGTACTTC.

The V gene is TRBV28, the J gene TRBJ2-1; D not resolved. The CDR3 is 11 residues long. The V and J ends lost 6 bases and 7 bases respectively, with 7 bases between them. Germline assignment: CDR1 MDHEN and CDR2 SYDVKM. The CDR3 DNA reads TGTGCCAGCAGATTCCAGAATGAGCAGTTCTTC. As protein: CASRFQNEQFF.

The V and J genes are TRBV5-1 and TRBJ2-2; 7 bases are shared with TRBD1. Trimming at V came to 0 bases and at J to 4 bases, leaving 9 bases not matched to a gene. This CDR3 region has 17 residues. From germline, CDR1 is SGHRS and CDR2 YFSETQ. For the CDR3, the DNA is TGCGCCAGCAGCTTGGGTAACAGGGGCACGATCACCGGGGAGCTGTTTTTT. Its protein product is CASSLGNRGTITGELFF. The full variable domain, with the rest looked up from reference TRBV5-1 and TRBJ2-2, is KAGVTQTPRYLIKTRGQQVTLSCSPISGHRSVSWYQQTPGQGLQFLFEYFSETQRNKGNFPGRFSGRQFSNSRSEMNVSTLELGDSALYLCASSLGNRGTITGELFFGEGSRLTVL.

The chain links TRBV6-5 to TRBJ2-7; TRBD2 agrees at 11 bases. In germline, CDR1 is MNHEY, CDR2 SVGAGI. The length of the CDR3 is 15 residues. With V trimmed by 5 bases and J by 5 bases, 8 bases remained unmatched. The CDR3 DNA reads as TGTGCCAGCAGTCCACTAGCGGGAGTTTACGACGAGCAGTACTTC. Residues: CASSPLAGVYDEQYF.

This chain connects TRBV5-4 to TRBJ2-3; a weak D match, TRBD1 (5 bases). This CDR3 region has 16 residues. Germline V gives CDR1 SGHNT, CDR2 YYREEE (reference sequence). V lost 4 bases and J lost 0, with 15 bases in between. The CDR3 sequence: CASSIDSTPSTDTQYF. DNA of the CDR3: TGTGCCAGCAGCATAGACAGCACACCTAGCACAGATACGCAGTATTTT. Combining the CDR3 with reference TRBV5-4 and TRBJ2-3 gives the whole variable domain ETGVTQSPTHLIKTRGQQVTLRCSSQSGHNTVSWYQQALGQGPQFIFQYYREEENGRGNFPPRFSGLQFPNYSSELNVNALELDDSALYLCASSIDSTPSTDTQYFGPGTRLTVL.

The chain recombines TRBV9 with TRBJ2-7, with 7 bases that match TRBD2. The V segment lost 0 bases and the J segment 0 bases; nucleotides outside the gene matches: 0. The germline V gene encodes CDR1 SGDLS and CDR2 YYNGEE. There are 14 residues in the CDR3. The CDR3 DNA reads TGTGCCAGCAGCGTAGAGCGGGGCTCCTACGAGCAGTACTTC. It specifies CASSVERGSYEQYF.

The chain is built from TRBV11-3 and TRBJ1-1; the D is unclear. The CDR3 is made up of 14 amino acids. CDR1 SGHNT and CDR2 YENEEA come from the germline V gene. The V and J ends lost 1 base and 1 base respectively, with 7 bases between them. The CDR3 region is CASSLVQSNTEAFF. As DNA, the CDR3 is TGTGCCAGCAGCTTAGTCCAGTCGAACACTGAAGCTTTCTTT.

This chain uses TRBV5-1 with TRBJ1-1, with 7 bases fitting TRBD1. This CDR3 spans 16 amino acids. Germline CDR1 is SGHRS and CDR2 is YFSETQ. Trimming took 4 bases from V and 3 from J; bases not matched to a gene: 12. The CDR3 DNA is TGCGCCAGCAGCCCCAGGGGGGCACCCACGGACACTGAAGCTTTCTTT. Translation: CASSPRGAPTDTEAFF.

J is TRBJ1-4 and V is TRBV2; 11 nucleotides line up with TRBD1. The germline CDR1 and CDR2 sequences are SNHLY and FYNNEI. V dropped 6 bases and J dropped 6; count of bases not matched to a gene: 3. The CDR3 contains 14 residues. In DNA, the CDR3 is TGTGCCAGCAGGGGGACAGGGGGGGATGAAAAACTGTTTTTT. This encodes CASRGTGGDEKLFF. Based on the CDR3 plus reference TRBV2 and TRBJ1-4, the full variable domain is EPEVTQTPSHQVTQMGQEVILRCVPISNHLYFYWYRQILGQKVEFLVSFYNNEISEKSEIFDDQFSVERPDGSNFTLKIRSTKLEDSAMYFCASRGTGGDEKLFFGSGTQLSVL.

The rearrangement joins TRBV27 to TRBJ2-7; 7 bases agree with TRBD2. Trimming at V came to 4 bases and at J to 2 bases, leaving 5 bases not matched to a gene. Germline V CDR1 and CDR2: MNHEY, SMNVEV (reference sequence). The CDR3 length is 14 residues. CDR3 loop: CASSWRGTTYEQYF. The CDR3 region has the DNA TGTGCCAGCAGTTGGAGAGGGACTACCTACGAGCAGTACTTC.

The chain couples TRBV7-8 to TRBJ2-7; the D gene is possibly TRBD1 (6 bases). Germline V lookup: CDR1 SGHVS, CDR2 FQNEAQ. Trimming removed 1 base from V and 3 bases from J, with 13 bases in between. The CDR3 has 15 amino acids. The CDR3 nucleotides are TGTGCCAGCAGCTTAGGTACAGGGAGTCGCTACGAGCAGTACTTC. The encoded protein is CASSLGTGSRYEQYF.

The chain recombines TRBV6-1 with TRBJ1-1; 7 nucleotides match TRBD1. With V trimmed by 6 bases and J by 0 bases, 4 bases remained unmatched. The germline V gene encodes CDR1 MNHNS and CDR2 SASEGT. This CDR3 is 14 amino acids long. The CDR3 DNA is TGTGCCAGCAGGGGGACAGACATGAACACTGAAGCTTTCTTT. Residues: CASRGTDMNTEAFF.

The V call is TRBV28, the J call TRBJ2-3, with D uncertain. The CDR3 runs to 14 residues. The V gene lost 10 bases and the J gene lost 0 bases, with 14 bases spanning the gap. Germline V gives CDR1 MDHEN, CDR2 SYDVKM. In DNA, the CDR3 is TGTGCCATCGACGGAGCGTCTAGCACAGATACGCAGTATTTT. Translated: CAIDGASSTDTQYF. The full variable domain, rest sourced from reference TRBV28 and TRBJ2-3, is DVKVTQSSRYLVKRTGEKVFLECVQDMDHENMFWYRQDPGLGLRLIYFSYDVKMKEKGDIPEGYSVSREKKERFSLILESASTNQTSMYLCAIDGASSTDTQYFGPGTRLTVL.

The genes are TRBV19 and TRBJ2-1; 8 bases line up with TRBD2. Per the germline V gene, CDR1 is LNHDA and CDR2 is SQIVND (reference sequence). The CDR3 spans 15 residues. V was pared by 3 bases and J by 9 bases, with 10 bases of the junction left unmatched. The CDR3 protein is CASSIGLAEGGEQFF. The DNA for the CDR3 is TGTGCCAGTAGTATCGGACTAGCAGAGGGGGGTGAGCAGTTCTTC.

The V gene is TRBV4-1, the J gene TRBJ1-3; D unresolved. The germline V and J ends were trimmed by 0 bases and 5 bases, with 2 bases remaining between them. Germline CDR1 MGHRA, CDR2 YSYEKL. The length of the CDR3 is 12 residues. CDR3 in DNA: TGCGCCAGCAGCCAAGACAGAAACACCATATATTTT. Translating it yields CASSQDRNTIYF.

V and J are TRBV6-5 and TRBJ1-1, with 7 bases identical to TRBD1. The germline CDR1 and CDR2 sequences are MNHEY and SVGAGI. The CDR3 totals 14 residues. With 7 bases clipped from V and 6 bases from J, the junction kept 11 bases outside the gene matches. CDR3 bases: TGTGCCAGCATTCCCGGGACAGCAGGCGCTGAAGCTTTCTTT. Its protein product is CASIPGTAGAEAFF.

The chain combines TRBV10-2 with TRBJ2-1; D perhaps matches TRBD2 (6 bases). This CDR3 spans 13 amino acids. V lost 10 bases, J lost 5 bases, and 15 bases lay in between. From germline, CDR1 is WSHSY and CDR2 SAAADI. CDR3 sequence: CATSGFGNNEQFF. The CDR3 DNA reads as TGCGCCACCAGCGGGTTCGGCAACAATGAGCAGTTCTTC.